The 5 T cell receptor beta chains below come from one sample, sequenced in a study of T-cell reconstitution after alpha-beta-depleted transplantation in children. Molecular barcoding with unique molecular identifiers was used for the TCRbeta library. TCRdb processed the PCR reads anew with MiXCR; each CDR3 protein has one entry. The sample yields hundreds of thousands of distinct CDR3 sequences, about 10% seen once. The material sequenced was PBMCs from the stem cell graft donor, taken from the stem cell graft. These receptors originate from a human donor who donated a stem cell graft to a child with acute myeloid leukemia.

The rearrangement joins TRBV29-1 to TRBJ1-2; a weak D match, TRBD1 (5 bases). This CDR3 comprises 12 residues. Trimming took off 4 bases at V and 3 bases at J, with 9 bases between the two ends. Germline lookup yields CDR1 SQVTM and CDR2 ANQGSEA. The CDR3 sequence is CSVAQGDYGYTF. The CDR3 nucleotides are TGCAGCGTTGCCCAGGGAGACTATGGCTACACCTTC.

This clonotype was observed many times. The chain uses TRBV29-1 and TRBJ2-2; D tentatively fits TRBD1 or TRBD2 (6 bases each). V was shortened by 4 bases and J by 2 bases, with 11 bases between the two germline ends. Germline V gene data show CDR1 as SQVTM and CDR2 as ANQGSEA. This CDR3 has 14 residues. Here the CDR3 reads CSVGWGANTGELFF. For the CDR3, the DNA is TGCAGCGTTGGGTGGGGGGCAAACACCGGGGAGCTGTTTTTT.

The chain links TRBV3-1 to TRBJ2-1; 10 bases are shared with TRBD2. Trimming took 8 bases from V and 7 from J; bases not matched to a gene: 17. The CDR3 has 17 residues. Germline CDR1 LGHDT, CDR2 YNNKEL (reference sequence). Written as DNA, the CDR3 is TGTGCCAGCTGCTCTAACGGGCTAGCGGGAGATTGGAATGAGCAGTTCTTC. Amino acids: CASCSNGLAGDWNEQFF.

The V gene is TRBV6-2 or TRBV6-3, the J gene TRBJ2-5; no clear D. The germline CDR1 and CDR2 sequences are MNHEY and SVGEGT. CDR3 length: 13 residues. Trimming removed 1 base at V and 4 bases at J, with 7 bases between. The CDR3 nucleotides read TGTGCCAGCAGTTACTACCCTGGAGAGACCCAGTACTTC. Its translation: CASSYYPGETQYF.

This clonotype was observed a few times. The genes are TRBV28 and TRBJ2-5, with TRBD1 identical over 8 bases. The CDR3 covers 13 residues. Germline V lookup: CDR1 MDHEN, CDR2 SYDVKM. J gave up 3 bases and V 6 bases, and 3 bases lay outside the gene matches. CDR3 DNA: TGTGCCAGCAGACCGGACAGGGAAGAGACCCAGTACTTC. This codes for CASRPDREETQYF.